The clone carrying this TCR beta chain has just a few counts. Its specificity is not known. This specimen comes from a study of beta chain features in type 1 diabetes. Background on the study: The patients were much like the healthy donors in age, gender and cell yields.

CDR3 size: 17 residues. Study conclusions and caveats: Shortening of TCRB CDR3s, moderate but significant, appeared in all four CD4+ subsets of Type 1 diabetes patients.

All of the isolated RNA was reverse transcribed, so expressed TCRB transcripts were sequenced. Sequencing was performed with immunoSEQ multiplex PCR; in TCRdb, only in-frame clones are kept and a portion is missing. There are 500,000 to 850,000 clones in the sample; over 11% occur only once, and 0.035% to 0.045% lies in the top ten. The single heparinised draw taken from each donor contained about 100 mL of blood on average. Based on CD45RO/CCR7/CD25/CD127/CD95/CD27, CD4+ regulatory, stem cell-like memory, naive and central memory cells were sorted. The gene calls are TRBV21-1 and TRBJ1-1. TRBV21-1 is annotated as a pseudogene. This clonotype was sampled from a man between 18 and 29 years old with type 1 diabetes. Sequences were obtained from naive CD4+ T cells from blood. The CDR3 region has the DNA TGTGCCTCCTCGGCGGGGAGGTTAGGATTACTTGGGACTGAAGCTTTCTTT. Translating it yields CASSAGRLGLLGTEAFF.